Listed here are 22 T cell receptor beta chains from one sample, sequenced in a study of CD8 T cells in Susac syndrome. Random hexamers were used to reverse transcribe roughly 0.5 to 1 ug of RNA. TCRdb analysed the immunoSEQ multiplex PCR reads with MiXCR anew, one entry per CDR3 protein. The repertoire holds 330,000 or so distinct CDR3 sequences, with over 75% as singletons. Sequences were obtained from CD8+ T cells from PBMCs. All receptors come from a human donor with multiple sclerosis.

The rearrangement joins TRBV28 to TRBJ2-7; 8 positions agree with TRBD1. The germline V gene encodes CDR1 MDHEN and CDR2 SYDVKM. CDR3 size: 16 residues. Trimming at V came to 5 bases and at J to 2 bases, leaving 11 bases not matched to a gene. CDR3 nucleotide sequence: TGTGCCAGCAGTCCCATCTTTGAGACAGGGGCCTACGAGCAGTACTTC. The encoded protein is CASSPIFETGAYEQYF.

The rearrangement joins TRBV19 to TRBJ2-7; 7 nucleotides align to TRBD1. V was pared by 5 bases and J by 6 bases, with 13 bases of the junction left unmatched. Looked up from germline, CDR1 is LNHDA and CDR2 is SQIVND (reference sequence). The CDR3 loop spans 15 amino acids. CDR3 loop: CASSLPGQITSEQYF. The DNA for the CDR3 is TGTGCCAGTAGTTTACCGGGACAGATCACCTCCGAGCAGTACTTC.

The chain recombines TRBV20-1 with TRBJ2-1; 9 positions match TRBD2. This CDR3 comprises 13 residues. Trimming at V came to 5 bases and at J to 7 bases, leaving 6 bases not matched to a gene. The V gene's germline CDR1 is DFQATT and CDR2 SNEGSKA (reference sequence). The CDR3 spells CSARWTSENEQFF. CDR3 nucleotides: TGCAGTGCTCGCTGGACTAGCGAGAATGAGCAGTTCTTC.

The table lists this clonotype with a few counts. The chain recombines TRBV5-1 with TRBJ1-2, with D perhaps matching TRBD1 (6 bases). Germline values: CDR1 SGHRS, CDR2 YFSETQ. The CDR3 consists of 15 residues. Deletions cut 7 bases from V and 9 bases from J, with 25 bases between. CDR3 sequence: CASSPLPGGGSRYTF. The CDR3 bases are TGCGCCAGCTCACCCTTGCCTGGGGGGGGCTCTCGCTACACCTTC. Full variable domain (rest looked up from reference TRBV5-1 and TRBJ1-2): KAGVTQTPRYLIKTRGQQVTLSCSPISGHRSVSWYQQTPGQGLQFLFEYFSETQRNKGNFPGRFSGRQFSNSRSEMNVSTLELGDSALYLCASSPLPGGGSRYTFGSGTRLTVV.

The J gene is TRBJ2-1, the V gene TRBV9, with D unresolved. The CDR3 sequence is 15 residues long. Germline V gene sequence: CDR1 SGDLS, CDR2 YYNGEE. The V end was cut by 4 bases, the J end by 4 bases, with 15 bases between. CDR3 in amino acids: CASSIGGAPYNEQFF. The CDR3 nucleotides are TGTGCCAGCAGCATCGGTGGAGCGCCTTACAATGAGCAGTTCTTC.

The CDR3 DNA is TGCGCCAGCAGCCAAGGCCCCGGGACAGTCTCCGAGCAGTACTTC. It codes for CASSQGPGTVSEQYF. The rearrangement uses TRBV4-3 and TRBJ2-7; 7 bases are shared with TRBD1. Germline V CDR1 and CDR2: LGHNA, YSLEER. This CDR3 comprises 15 residues. Unmatched junction bases numbered 9, after V lost 1 base and J lost 6 bases.

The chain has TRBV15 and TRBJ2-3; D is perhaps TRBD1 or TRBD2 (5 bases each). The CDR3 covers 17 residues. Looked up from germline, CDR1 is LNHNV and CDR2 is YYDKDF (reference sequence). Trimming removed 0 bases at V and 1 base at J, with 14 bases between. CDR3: CATSRDPGQGRTDTQYF. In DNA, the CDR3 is TGTGCCACCAGCAGAGATCCGGGCCAGGGACGCACAGATACGCAGTATTTT.

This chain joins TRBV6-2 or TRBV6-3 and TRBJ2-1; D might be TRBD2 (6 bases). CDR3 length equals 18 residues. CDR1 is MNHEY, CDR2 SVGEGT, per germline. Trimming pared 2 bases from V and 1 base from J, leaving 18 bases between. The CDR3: CASSYATSGDRSYNEQFF. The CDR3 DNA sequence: TGTGCCAGCAGTTACGCCACCTCGGGGGATAGGTCCTACAATGAGCAGTTCTTC.

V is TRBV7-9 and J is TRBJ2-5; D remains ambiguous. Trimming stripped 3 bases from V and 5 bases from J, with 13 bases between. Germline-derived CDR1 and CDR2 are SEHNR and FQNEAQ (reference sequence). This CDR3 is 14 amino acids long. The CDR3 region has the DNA TGTGCCAGCAGCTTCGAACGTTTGCTGGAGACCCAGTACTTC. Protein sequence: CASSFERLLETQYF.

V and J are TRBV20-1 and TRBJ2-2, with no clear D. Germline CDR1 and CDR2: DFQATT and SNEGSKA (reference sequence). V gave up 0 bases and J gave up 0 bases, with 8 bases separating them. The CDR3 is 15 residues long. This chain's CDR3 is CSARDLAANTGELFF. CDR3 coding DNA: TGCAGTGCTAGAGATTTGGCGGCGAACACCGGGGAGCTGTTTTTT.

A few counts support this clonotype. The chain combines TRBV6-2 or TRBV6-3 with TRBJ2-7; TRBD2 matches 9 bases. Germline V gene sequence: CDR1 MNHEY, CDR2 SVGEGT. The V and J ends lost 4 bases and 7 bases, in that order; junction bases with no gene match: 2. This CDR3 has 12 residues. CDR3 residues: CASSWAGGEQYF. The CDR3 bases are TGTGCCAGCAGTTGGGCGGGGGGGGAGCAGTACTTC.

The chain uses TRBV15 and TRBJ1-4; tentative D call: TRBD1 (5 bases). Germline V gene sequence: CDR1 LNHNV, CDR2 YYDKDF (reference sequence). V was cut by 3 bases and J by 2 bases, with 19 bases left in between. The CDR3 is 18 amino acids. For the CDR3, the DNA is TGTGCCACCAGCAGTGGGGGAGCGGGGGAGTCGACTAATGAAAAACTGTTTTTT. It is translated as CATSSGGAGESTNEKLFF.

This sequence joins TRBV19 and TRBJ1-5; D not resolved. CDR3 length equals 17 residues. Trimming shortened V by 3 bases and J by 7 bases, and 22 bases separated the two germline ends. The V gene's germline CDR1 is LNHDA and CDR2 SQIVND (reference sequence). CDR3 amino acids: CASSIPPGRMLEQPQHF. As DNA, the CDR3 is TGTGCCAGTAGTATTCCTCCGGGCAGGATGCTTGAGCAGCCCCAGCATTTT. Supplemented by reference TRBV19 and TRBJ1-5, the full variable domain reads DGGITQSPKYLFRKEGQNVTLSCEQNLNHDAMYWYRQDPGQGLRLIYYSQIVNDFQKGDIAEGYSVSREKKESFPLTVTSAQKNPTAFYLCASSIPPGRMLEQPQHFGDGTRLSIL.

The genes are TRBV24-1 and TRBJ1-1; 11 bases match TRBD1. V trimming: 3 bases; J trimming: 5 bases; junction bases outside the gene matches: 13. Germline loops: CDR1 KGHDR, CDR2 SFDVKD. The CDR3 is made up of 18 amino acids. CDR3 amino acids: CATSDTPPGQGGRTEAFF. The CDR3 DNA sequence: TGTGCCACCAGTGATACCCCCCCGGGACAGGGGGGAAGAACTGAAGCTTTCTTT.

In DNA, the CDR3 is TGTGCCAGCACTGCCGATAACTCCTACGAGCAGTACTTC. Its translation is CASTADNSYEQYF. The J gene is TRBJ2-7, the V gene TRBV6-2 or TRBV6-3, with D uncertain. This CDR3 comprises 13 residues. Trimming removed 7 bases at V and 0 bases at J, with 10 bases between. Germline CDR1 reads MNHEY; CDR2 reads SVGEGT.

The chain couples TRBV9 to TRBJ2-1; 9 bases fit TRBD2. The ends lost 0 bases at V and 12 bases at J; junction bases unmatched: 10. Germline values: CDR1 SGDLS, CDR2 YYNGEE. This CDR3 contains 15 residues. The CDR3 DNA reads TGTGCCAGCAGCGTAGGGGCTAGCGGGAAAGAAGGGCAGTTCTTC. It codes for CASSVGASGKEGQFF.

The CDR3 loop reads CASSPGQGRDNEQFF. DNA of the CDR3: TGTGCCAGCAGCCCCGGACAGGGGAGGGACAATGAGCAGTTCTTC. This chain connects TRBV7-9 to TRBJ2-1; TRBD1 matches 9 bases. The V segment lost 5 bases and the J segment 5 bases; nucleotides outside the gene matches: 7. Germline CDR1 reads SEHNR; CDR2 reads FQNEAQ (reference sequence). This CDR3 has 15 amino acids.

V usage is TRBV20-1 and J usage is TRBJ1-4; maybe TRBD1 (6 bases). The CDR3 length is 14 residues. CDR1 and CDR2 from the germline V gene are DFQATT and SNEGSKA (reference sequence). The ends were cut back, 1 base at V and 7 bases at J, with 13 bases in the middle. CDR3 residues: CSARVLGAGEKLFF. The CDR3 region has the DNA TGCAGTGCTAGAGTTTTGGGGGCAGGTGAAAAACTGTTTTTT.

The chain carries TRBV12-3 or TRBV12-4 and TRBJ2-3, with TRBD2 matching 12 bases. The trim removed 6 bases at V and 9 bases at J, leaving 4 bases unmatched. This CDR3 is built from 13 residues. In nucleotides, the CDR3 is TGTGCCAGCAGCCCGACTAGCGGGGGAACGCAGTATTTT. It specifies CASSPTSGGTQYF.

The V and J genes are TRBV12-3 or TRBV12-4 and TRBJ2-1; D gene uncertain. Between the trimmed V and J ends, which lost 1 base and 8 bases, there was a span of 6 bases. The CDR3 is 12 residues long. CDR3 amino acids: CASSLVFYEQFF. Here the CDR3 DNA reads TGTGCCAGCAGTTTAGTTTTCTATGAGCAGTTCTTC.

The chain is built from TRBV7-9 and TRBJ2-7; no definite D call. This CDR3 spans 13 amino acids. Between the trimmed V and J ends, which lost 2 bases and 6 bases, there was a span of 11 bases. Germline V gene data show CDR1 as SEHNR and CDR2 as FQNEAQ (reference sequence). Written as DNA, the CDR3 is TGTGCCAGCAGCTTACCCCCACAGCGCGAGCAGTACTTC. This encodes CASSLPPQREQYF. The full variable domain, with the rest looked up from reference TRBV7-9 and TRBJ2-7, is DTGVSQNPRHKITKRGQNVTFRCDPISEHNRLYWYRQTLGQGPEFLTYFQNEAQLEKSRLLSDRFSAERPKGSFSTLEIQRTEQGDSAMYLCASSLPPQREQYFGPGTRLTVT.

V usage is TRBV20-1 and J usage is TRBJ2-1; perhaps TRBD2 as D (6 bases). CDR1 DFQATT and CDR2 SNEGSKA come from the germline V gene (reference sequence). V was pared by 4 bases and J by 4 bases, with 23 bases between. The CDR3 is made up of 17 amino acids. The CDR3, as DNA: TGCAGTGCTACGGGAGCTAGCGACAGATACCCTTACAATGAGCAGTTCTTC. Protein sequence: CSATGASDRYPYNEQFF.